This TCR beta chain stems from a study of cytomegalovirus exposure and HLA in healthy donors. Use of 60 Vbeta and 13 Jbeta primers characterized the PCR. Original data processing: Among the unique TCR beta chains that a later analysis counted, about 84 million in all, about 12 million were shared. Assay used: immunoSEQ multiplex PCR; TCRdb lists only in-frame clones, some missing. Clonal size and the V and J genes are those of that table, whereas D and trimming came from the DNA. The specimen's table records about 58,000 clones. A word on this clone: What it recognizes is unknown.

Germline CDR1 reads KGHSH; CDR2 reads LQKENI. Trimming shortened V by 6 bases and J by 6 bases, and 21 bases separated the two germline ends. The CDR3 length is 15 residues. Those who donated were healthy bone marrow donors. Study-wide results and caveats: Clonal expansion was found to be greater in HLA-associated TCR beta chains than in equally common others in a later analysis. CMV serostatus was the only immune exposure information that was available.

The J gene is TRBJ2-7, the V gene TRBV18; possibly TRBD1 for D (6 bases). This TCR derives from a woman younger than 35 in good health and CMV-seronegative. The sample was PBMCs. Here the CDR3 reads CASSSNRAYPGEQYF. CDR3 sequence (DNA): TGTGCCAGCTCTAGCAACAGGGCCTACCCTGGCGAGCAGTACTTC.